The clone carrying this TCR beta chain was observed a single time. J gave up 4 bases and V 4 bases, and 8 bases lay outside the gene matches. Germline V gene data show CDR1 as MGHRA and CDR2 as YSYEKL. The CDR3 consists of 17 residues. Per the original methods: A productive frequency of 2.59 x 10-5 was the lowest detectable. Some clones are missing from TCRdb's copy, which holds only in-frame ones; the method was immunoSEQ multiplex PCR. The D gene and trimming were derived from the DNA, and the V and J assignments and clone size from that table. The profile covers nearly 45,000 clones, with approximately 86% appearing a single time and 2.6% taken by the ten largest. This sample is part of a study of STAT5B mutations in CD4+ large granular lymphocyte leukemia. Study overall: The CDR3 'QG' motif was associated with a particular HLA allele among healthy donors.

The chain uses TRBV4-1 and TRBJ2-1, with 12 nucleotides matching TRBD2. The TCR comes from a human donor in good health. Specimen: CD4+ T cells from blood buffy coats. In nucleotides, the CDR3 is TGCGCCAGCAGCCCTACGCCAGGGACTAGCGGGTACAATGAGCAGTTCTTC. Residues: CASSPTPGTSGYNEQFF.